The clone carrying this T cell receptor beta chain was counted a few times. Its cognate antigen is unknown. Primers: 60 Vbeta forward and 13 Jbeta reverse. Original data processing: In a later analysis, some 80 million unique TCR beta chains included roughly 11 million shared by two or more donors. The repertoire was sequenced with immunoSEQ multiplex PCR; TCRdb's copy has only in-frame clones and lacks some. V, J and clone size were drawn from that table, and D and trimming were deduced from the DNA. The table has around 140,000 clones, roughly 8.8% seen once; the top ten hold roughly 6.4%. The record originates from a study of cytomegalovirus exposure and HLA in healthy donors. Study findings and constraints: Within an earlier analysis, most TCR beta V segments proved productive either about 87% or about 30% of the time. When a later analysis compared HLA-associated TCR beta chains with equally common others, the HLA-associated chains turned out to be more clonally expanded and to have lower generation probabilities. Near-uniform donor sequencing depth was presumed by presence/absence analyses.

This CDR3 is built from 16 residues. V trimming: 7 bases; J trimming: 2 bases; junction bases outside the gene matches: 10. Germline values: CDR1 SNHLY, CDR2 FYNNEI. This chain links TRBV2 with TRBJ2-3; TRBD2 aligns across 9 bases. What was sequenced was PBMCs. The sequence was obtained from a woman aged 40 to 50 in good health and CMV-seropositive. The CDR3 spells CASMSVLAGSTDTQYF. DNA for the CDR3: TGTGCCAGCATGTCTGTCCTAGCGGGGTCCACAGATACGCAGTATTTT. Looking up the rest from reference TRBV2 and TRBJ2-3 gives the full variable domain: EPEVTQTPSHQVTQMGQEVILRCVPISNHLYFYWYRQILGQKVEFLVSFYNNEISEKSEIFDDQFSVERPDGSNFTLKIRSTKLEDSAMYFCASMSVLAGSTDTQYFGPGTRLTVL.